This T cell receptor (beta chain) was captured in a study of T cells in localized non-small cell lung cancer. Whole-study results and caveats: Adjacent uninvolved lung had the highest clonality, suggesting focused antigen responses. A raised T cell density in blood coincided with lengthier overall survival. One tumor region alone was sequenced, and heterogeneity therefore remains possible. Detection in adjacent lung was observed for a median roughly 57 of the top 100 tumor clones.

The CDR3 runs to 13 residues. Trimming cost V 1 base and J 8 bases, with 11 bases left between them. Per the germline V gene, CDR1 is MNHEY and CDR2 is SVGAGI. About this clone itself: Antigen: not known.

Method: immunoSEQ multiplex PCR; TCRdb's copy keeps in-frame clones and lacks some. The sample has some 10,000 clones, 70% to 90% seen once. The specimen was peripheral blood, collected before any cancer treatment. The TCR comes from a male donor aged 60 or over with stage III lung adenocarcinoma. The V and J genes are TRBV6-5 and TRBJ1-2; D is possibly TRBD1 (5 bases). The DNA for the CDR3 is TGTGCCAGCAGTTACTTGGGGGGGGAAGGCTACACCTTC. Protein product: CASSYLGGEGYTF.